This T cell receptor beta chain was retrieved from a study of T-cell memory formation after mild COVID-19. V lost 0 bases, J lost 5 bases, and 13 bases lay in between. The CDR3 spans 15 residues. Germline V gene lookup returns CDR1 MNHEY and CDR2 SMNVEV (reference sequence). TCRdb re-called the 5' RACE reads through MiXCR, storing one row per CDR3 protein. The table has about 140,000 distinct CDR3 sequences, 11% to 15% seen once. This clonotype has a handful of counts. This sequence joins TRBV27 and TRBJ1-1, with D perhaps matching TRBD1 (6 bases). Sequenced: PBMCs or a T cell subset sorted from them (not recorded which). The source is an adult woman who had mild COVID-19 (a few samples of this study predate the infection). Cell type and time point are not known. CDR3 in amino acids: CASSLSRGARTEAFF. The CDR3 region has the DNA TGTGCCAGCAGTTTATCGAGGGGGGCGAGGACTGAAGCTTTCTTT.